This T cell receptor beta chain was obtained from a study of blood T cell repertoires in COVID-19. Profiling relied on immunoSEQ multiplex PCR, and the TCRdb table lists in-frame clones only, not all of them. There are under 200,000 clones in the sample; approximately 88% occur only once, and approximately 4.1% lies in the top ten. Germline-derived CDR1 and CDR2 are KGHSH and LQKENI. Trimming took 0 bases from V and 4 from J, leaving 12 bases between them. CDR3 length: 16 residues. This sequence was found in an older woman who had recovered from COVID-19. This chain links TRBV18 with TRBJ1-4; weak D call: TRBD1 (5 bases). Sequencing was carried out using peripheral blood. The CDR3 here is CASSPPSSGYNEKLFF. The CDR3, as DNA: TGTGCCAGCTCACCACCCAGCTCAGGGTATAATGAAAAACTGTTTTTT.